This T cell receptor (beta chain) emerged from a study of shared clonotypes between healthy human individuals. Deep-level settings were used for running the assay. Using immunoSEQ multiplex PCR, the repertoire was profiled, and TCRdb retains in-frame clones only, with some absent. The sample yields 450,000 to 500,000 clones, around four fifths seen once. With V trimmed by 5 bases and J by 4 bases, 8 bases remained unmatched. Germline V lookup: CDR1 LNHDA, CDR2 SQIVND (reference sequence). This CDR3 contains 15 residues. This TCR was sampled from a woman in her thirties or forties in good health. Some clones in this sample may be carry-over from other donors' samples. Sequencing was carried out using PBMCs. V is TRBV19 and J is TRBJ1-2, with 9 bases lining up with TRBD1. The CDR3 sequence is CASSSNRGRGYGYTF. CDR3 sequence (DNA): TGTGCCAGTAGTTCAAACAGGGGGCGCGGCTATGGCTACACCTTC.